The 14 T cell receptor beta chains listed next were all sequenced from one sample in a study of Ad26.COV2.S vaccination and SARS-CoV-2 variants. Treatment in this sample: about 20 received Ad26.COV2.S at low or high dose, single or two shots; five or six received placebo; per-sample allocation not given. Day 63 after the first vaccine or placebo injection was the time point for sampling. TCRdb's copy holds only in-frame clones and misses some; the assay was immunoSEQ multiplex PCR. The data contain around 400,000 clones, around 89% of them singletons. Sequenced here: peripheral blood, sampled in a trial of Ad26.COV2.S vaccine versus placebo. The receptors stem from a person aged 18 to 59 who received the Ad26.COV2.S COVID-19 vaccine or a placebo.

This chain uses TRBV5-5 with TRBJ1-1; D gene ambiguous. This CDR3 contains 11 residues. The germline CDR1 and CDR2 sequences are SGHKS and YYEKEE (reference sequence). Trimming shortened V by 3 bases and J by 2 bases, and 2 bases separated the two germline ends. The CDR3 DNA reads as TGTGCCAGCAGCTCAAACACTGAAGCTTTCTTT. Amino acid sequence: CASSSNTEAFF. The whole variable domain, remainder taken from reference TRBV5-5 and TRBJ1-1, is DAGVTQSPTHLIKTRGQQVTLRCSPISGHKSVSWYQQVLGQGPQFIFQYYEKEERGRGNFPDRFSARQFPNYSSELNVNALLLGDSALYLCASSSNTEAFFGQGTRLTVV.

This chain joins TRBV18 and TRBJ2-2; possible D gene TRBD1, 6 bases. CDR3 length: 15 amino acids. The V gene's germline CDR1 is KGHSH and CDR2 LQKENI. V was cut by 3 bases and J by 5 bases, with 13 bases left in between. CDR3: CASSPSPDRTGELFF. The DNA of the CDR3 is TGTGCCAGCTCACCTTCTCCTGACAGGACCGGGGAGCTGTTTTTT.

The chain carries TRBV7-2 and TRBJ2-7, with 10 bases lining up with TRBD2. CDR3 size: 14 residues. The germline CDR1 and CDR2 sequences are SGHTA and FQGNSA. V lost 5 bases, J lost 1 base, and 2 bases stayed unmatched. Here the CDR3 DNA reads TGTGCCAGCAGCCTTAGCGGGAGGTCCTACGAGCAGTACTTC. This encodes CASSLSGRSYEQYF. Filled out from reference TRBV7-2 and TRBJ2-7, the complete variable domain reads GAGVSQSPSNKVTEKGKDVELRCDPISGHTALYWYRQSLGQGLEFLIYFQGNSAPDKSGLPSDRFSAERTGGSVSTLTIQRTQQEDSAVYLCASSLSGRSYEQYFGPGTRLTVT.

The chain carries TRBV7-9 and TRBJ1-3; D remains unclear. Germline assignment: CDR1 SEHNR and CDR2 FQNEAQ (reference sequence). The CDR3 length is 14 residues. The germline V and J ends were trimmed by 6 bases and 2 bases, with 11 bases remaining between them. DNA for the CDR3: TGTGCCAGCAGGAGAGCCGGGCCTGGAAACACCATATATTTT. Translated, it gives CASRRAGPGNTIYF.

The gene calls are TRBV24-1 and TRBJ2-7, with TRBD2 as a possible D gene (5 bases). Trimming removed 3 bases from V and 1 base from J, with 12 bases in between. This CDR3 is built from 15 residues. Germline V gene data show CDR1 as KGHDR and CDR2 as SFDVKD. This chain's CDR3 is CATSDSSGLSYEQYF. The CDR3 nucleotides read TGTGCCACCAGTGATAGCAGCGGTCTTTCCTACGAGCAGTACTTC.

This chain connects TRBV7-9 to TRBJ2-7; 9 bases fit TRBD2. This CDR3 contains 15 residues. V was pared by 7 bases and J by 5 bases, with 12 bases of the junction left unmatched. Per the germline V gene, CDR1 is SEHNR and CDR2 is FQNEAQ (reference sequence). The CDR3 is CASTHSPGLADEQYF. The CDR3 DNA follows: TGTGCCAGCACCCACTCTCCGGGACTAGCCGACGAGCAGTACTTC. The variable domain in full, with the rest retrieved from reference TRBV7-9 and TRBJ2-7, is DTGVSQNPRHKITKRGQNVTFRCDPISEHNRLYWYRQTLGQGPEFLTYFQNEAQLEKSRLLSDRFSAERPKGSFSTLEIQRTEQGDSAMYLCASTHSPGLADEQYFGPGTRLTVT.

This clone was seen at least ten times. The V gene is TRBV6-5, the J gene TRBJ1-6, with D possibly TRBD1 on 6 matching bases. The germline gives CDR1 MNHEY, CDR2 SVGAGI. V lost 6 bases and J 3 bases, leaving 9 bases between the germline ends. The CDR3 has 14 residues. The CDR3 here is CASSPDSYNSPLHF. CDR3 sequence (DNA): TGTGCCAGCAGCCCGGACAGCTATAATTCACCCCTCCACTTT.

The rearrangement links TRBV9 to TRBJ2-3, with 10 bases fitting TRBD1. The CDR3 covers 15 residues. V was clipped by 2 bases and J by 5 bases; unmatched bases: 5. Germline V gives CDR1 SGDLS, CDR2 YYNGEE. The CDR3 region has the DNA TGTGCCAGCAGCGTCCGACAGGGGGCCAAAGATACGCAGTATTTT. Amino acid sequence: CASSVRQGAKDTQYF.

The chain recombines TRBV3-1 (or the pseudogene TRBV3-2) with TRBJ2-1; possible D gene TRBD1, 6 bases. Trimming took off 6 bases at V and 9 bases at J, with 15 bases between the two ends. The CDR3 runs 13 residues. Germline-derived CDR1 and CDR2 are LGHDT and YNNKEL (reference sequence). The CDR3 coding sequence is TGTGCCAGCAGAAATACACAGGGTGGTGAGCAGTTCTTC. Its translation is CASRNTQGGEQFF.

This clone was detected once. The chain recombines TRBV27 with TRBJ1-2; the match to TRBD1 covers 7 bases. With 11 bases clipped from V and 6 bases from J, the junction kept 12 bases outside the gene matches. The CDR3 extends over 13 amino acids. Germline-derived CDR1 and CDR2 are MNHEY and SMNVEV (reference sequence). This CDR3 reads CASRTGSSHGYTF. The CDR3 DNA reads TGTGCCTCCCGGACAGGAAGTAGCCATGGCTACACCTTC.

This clone was counted between two and nine times. The chain employs TRBV2 and TRBJ2-7; D could derive from TRBD1 or TRBD2 (5 bases each). Germline V gene sequence: CDR1 SNHLY, CDR2 FYNNEI. V lost 4 bases and J lost 6, with 13 bases in between. The CDR3 sequence is 13 residues long. CDR3 residues: CASSVSGTSEQYF. The CDR3 DNA reads as TGTGCCAGCAGTGTATCCGGGACGTCCGAGCAGTACTTC.

V and J are TRBV11-3 and TRBJ2-7, with TRBD2 matching over 7 bases. This CDR3 region has 13 residues. Germline V gene sequence: CDR1 SGHNT, CDR2 YENEEA. The junction had 2 bases not matched to a gene; V was cut back by 3 bases and J by 3 bases. Written as DNA, the CDR3 is TGTGCCAGCAGCTTCACTAGCGTCTACGAGCAGTACTTC. The encoded protein is CASSFTSVYEQYF.

The chain has TRBV14 and TRBJ1-5; D is uncertain. CDR1 and CDR2 (germline): SGHDN, FVKESK. The CDR3 has 16 residues. V shed 3 bases and J shed 8 bases, with 20 bases lying between them. For the CDR3, the DNA is TGTGCCAGCAGCCAGGGCCGGGATCCTCCTACTGAGCCCCAGCATTTT. Protein sequence: CASSQGRDPPTEPQHF. The full variable domain, completed using reference TRBV14 and TRBJ1-5, is EAGVTQFPSHSVIEKGQTVTLRCDPISGHDNLYWYRRVMGKEIKFLLHFVKESKQDESGMPNNRFLAERTGGTYSTLKVQPAELEDSGVYFCASSQGRDPPTEPQHFGDGTRLSIL.

The chain uses TRBV30 and TRBJ2-5; TRBD1 agrees at 8 bases. CDR3 length: 14 residues. The V gene end was trimmed by 4 bases and the J gene end by 4 bases; junction bases not matched to a gene: 8. CDR1 is GTSNPN, CDR2 SVGIG, per germline (reference sequence). The CDR3 DNA reads as TGTGCCTGGAACCTCGGACAGGGAAGAGAGACCCAGTACTTC. Translation: CAWNLGQGRETQYF.